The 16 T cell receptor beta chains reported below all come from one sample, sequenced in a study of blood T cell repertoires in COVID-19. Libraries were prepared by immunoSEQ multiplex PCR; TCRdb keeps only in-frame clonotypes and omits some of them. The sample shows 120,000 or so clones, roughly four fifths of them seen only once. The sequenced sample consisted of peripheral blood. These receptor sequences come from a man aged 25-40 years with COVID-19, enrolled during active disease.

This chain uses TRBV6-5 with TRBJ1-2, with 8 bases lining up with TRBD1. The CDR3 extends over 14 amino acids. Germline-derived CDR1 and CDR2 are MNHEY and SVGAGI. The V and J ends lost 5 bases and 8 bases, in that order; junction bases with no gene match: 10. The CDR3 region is CASSRTGFYSGYTF. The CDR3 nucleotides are TGTGCCAGCAGTCGGACAGGGTTCTATTCCGGCTACACCTTC.

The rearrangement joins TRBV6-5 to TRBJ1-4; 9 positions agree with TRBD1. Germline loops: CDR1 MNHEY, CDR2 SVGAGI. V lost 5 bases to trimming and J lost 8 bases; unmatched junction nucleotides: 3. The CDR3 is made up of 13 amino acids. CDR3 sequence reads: CASSRTGEEKLFF. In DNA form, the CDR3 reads TGTGCCAGCAGTAGGACAGGGGAAGAAAAACTGTTTTTT.

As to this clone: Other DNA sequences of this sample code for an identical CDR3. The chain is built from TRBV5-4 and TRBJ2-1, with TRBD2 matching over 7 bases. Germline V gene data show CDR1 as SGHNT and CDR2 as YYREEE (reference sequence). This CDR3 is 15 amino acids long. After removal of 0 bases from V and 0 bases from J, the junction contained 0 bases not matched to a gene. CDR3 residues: CASSLGLASYNEQFF. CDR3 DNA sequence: TGTGCCAGCAGCTTGGGACTAGCCTCCTACAATGAGCAGTTCTTC.

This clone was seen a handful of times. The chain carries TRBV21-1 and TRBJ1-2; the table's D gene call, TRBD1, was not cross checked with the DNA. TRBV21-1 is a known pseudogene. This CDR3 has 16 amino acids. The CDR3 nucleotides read TGTGCCAGCTTCCCGGGACAGCCCGAAGACGACTATGGCTACACCTTC. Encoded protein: CASFPGQPEDDYGYTF.

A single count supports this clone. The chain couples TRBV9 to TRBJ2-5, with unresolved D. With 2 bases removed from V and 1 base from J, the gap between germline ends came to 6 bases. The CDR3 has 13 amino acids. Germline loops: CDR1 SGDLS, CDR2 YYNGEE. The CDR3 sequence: CASSVVGQETQYF. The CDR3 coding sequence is TGTGCCAGCAGCGTGGTCGGCCAAGAGACCCAGTACTTC.

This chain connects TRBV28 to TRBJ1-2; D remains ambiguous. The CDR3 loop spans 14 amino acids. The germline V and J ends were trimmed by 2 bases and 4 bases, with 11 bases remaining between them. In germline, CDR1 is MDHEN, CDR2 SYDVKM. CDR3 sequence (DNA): TGTGCCAGCAGTTTAGGCGCAGGAAGCTATGGCTACACCTTC. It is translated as CASSLGAGSYGYTF.

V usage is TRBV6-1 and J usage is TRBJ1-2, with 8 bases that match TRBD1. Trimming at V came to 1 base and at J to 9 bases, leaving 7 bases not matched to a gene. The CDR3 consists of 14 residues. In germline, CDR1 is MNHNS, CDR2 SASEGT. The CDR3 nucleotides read TGTGCCAGCAGTGAAGGGACAGGGAGTGTTCGCTACACCTTC. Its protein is CASSEGTGSVRYTF.

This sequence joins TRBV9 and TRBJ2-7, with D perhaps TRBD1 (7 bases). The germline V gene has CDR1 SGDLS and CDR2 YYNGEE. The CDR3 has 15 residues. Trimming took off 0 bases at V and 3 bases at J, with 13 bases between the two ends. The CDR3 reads CASSVDWQGGYEQYF. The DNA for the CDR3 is TGTGCCAGCAGCGTAGATTGGCAGGGGGGCTACGAGCAGTACTTC. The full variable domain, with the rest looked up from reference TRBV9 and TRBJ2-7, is DSGVTQTPKHLITATGQRVTLRCSPRSGDLSVYWYQQSLDQGLQFLIQYYNGEERAKGNILERFSAQQFPDLHSELNLSSLELGDSALYFCASSVDWQGGYEQYFGPGTRLTVT.

The CDR3 is CASSFTGSSYEQYF. DNA of the CDR3: TGTGCCAGCAGTTTTACAGGGAGTTCCTACGAGCAGTACTTC. The genes are TRBV27 and TRBJ2-7; TRBD1 is a possible D gene (6 bases). Per germline, CDR1 MNHEY and CDR2 SMNVEV (reference sequence). The CDR3 is 14 residues long. The ends were cut back, 3 bases at V and 1 base at J, with 10 bases in the middle.

The CDR3 DNA reads TGTGCCAGCAGCCTGACAGGGGGGCGGTCTGCAACTAATGAAAAACTGTTTTTT. Translated: CASSLTGGRSATNEKLFF. The V call is TRBV7-9, the J call TRBJ1-4; the match to TRBD1 covers 9 bases. Germline V gene sequence: CDR1 SEHNR, CDR2 FQNEAQ (reference sequence). Trimming took 5 bases from V and 0 from J; bases not matched to a gene: 10. The CDR3 runs to 18 residues.

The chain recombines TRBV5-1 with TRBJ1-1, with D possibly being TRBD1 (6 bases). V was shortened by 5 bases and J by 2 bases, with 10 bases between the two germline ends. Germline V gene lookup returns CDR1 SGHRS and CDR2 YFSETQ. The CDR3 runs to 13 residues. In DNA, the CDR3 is TGCGCCAGCAGTATTGGGACAAACACTGAAGCTTTCTTT. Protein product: CASSIGTNTEAFF.

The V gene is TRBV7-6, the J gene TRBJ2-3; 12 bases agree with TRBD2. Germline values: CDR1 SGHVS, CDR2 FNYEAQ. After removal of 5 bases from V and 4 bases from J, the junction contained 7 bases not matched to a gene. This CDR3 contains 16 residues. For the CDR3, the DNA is TGTGCCAGCAGCGCCCTGACTAGCGGGGGTTCAGATACGCAGTATTTT. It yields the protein CASSALTSGGSDTQYF.

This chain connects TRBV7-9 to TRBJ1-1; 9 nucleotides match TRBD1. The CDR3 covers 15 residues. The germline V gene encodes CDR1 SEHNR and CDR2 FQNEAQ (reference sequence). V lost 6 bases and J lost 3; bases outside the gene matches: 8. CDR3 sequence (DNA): TGTGCCAGCAGACAGGGGACAGGGAAGGACACTGAAGCTTTCTTT. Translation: CASRQGTGKDTEAFF.

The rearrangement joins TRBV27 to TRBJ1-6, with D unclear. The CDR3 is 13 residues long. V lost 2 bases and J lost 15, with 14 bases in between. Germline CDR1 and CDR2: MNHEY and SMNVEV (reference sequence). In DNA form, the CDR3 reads TGTGCCAGCAGTTTAACGTATCGGGATCTCCTCCACTTT. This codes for CASSLTYRDLLHF.

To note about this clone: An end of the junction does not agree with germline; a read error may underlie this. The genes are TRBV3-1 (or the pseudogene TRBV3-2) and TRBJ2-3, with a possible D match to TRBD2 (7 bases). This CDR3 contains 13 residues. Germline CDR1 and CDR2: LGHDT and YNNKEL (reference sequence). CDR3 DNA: TGTGCCAGCAGCCAAGAAGGGGGGGCCCTACAGTTATTT. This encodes CASSQEGGALQLF.

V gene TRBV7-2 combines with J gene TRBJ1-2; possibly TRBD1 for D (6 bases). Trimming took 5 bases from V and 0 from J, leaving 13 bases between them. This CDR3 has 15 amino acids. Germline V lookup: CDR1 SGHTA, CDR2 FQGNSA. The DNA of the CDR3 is TGTGCCAGCAGCGCGATGACAGGTGCTAACTATGGCTACACCTTC. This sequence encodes CASSAMTGANYGYTF.